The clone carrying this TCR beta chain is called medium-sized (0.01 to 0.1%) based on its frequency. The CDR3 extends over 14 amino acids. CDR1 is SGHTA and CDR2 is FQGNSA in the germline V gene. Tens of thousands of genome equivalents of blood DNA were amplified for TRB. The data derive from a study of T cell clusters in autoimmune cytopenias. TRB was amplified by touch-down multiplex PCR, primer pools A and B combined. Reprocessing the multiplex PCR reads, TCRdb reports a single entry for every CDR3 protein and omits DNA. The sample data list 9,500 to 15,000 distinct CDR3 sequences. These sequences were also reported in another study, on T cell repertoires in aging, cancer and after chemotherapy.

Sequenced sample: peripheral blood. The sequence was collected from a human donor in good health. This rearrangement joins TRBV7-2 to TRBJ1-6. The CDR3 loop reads CASSLAVNNSPLHF.